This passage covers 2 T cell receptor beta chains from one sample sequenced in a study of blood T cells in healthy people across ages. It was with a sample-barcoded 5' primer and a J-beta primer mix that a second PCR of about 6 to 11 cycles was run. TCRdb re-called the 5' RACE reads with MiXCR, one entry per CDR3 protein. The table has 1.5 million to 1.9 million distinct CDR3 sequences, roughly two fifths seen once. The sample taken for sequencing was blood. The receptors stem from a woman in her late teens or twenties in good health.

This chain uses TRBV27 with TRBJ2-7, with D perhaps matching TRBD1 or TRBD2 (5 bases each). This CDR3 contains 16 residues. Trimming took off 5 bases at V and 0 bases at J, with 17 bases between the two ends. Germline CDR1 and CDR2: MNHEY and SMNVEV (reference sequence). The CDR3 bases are TGTGCCAGCAGTCCCGGGGCAGGACGGAGCTCCTACGAGCAGTACTTC. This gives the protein CASSPGAGRSSYEQYF.

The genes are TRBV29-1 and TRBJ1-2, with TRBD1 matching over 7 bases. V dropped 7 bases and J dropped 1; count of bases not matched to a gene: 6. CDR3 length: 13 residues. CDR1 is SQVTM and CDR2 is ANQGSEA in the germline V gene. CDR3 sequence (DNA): TGCAGCGGGGGACAGATCGGTAACTATGGCTACACCTTC. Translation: CSGGQIGNYGYTF.